Included here is one T cell receptor (beta chain) sequence, with context. Its antigen remains unidentified. In germline, CDR1 is SGHDN, CDR2 FVKESK. The CDR3 consists of 11 residues. Trimming took off 3 bases at V and 4 bases at J, with 4 bases between the two ends. The authors extracted RNA and reverse transcribed it into cDNA as the sequencing template. Only in-frame clones appear in the TCRdb table, and some are missing; sequencing was by immunoSEQ multiplex PCR. Among about 120,000 clones listed, approximately 53% were seen once. Treatment noted: oral pan-JAK inhibitor, 5-10 mg twice daily. Starting from PBMCs, sorting isolated CD4+ and CD8+ T cells. This specimen comes from a study of CD8+ T cells in alopecia areata. Study-wide findings and caveats: While tofacitinib was given, many expanded lesional clones persisted in scalp and blood. Relative to mice, TCR sharing across patients was less clear, a difference possibly HLA-related.

The sequence was obtained from a human donor with alopecia areata. Sequences were derived from CD4+ T cells sorted from blood, sampled at week 4, from a patient treated with tofacitinib. The gene calls are TRBV14 and TRBJ2-7; D remains unclear. Written as DNA, the CDR3 is TGTGCCAGCAGCCATACTTACGAGCAGTACTTC. It translates to CASSHTYEQYF.